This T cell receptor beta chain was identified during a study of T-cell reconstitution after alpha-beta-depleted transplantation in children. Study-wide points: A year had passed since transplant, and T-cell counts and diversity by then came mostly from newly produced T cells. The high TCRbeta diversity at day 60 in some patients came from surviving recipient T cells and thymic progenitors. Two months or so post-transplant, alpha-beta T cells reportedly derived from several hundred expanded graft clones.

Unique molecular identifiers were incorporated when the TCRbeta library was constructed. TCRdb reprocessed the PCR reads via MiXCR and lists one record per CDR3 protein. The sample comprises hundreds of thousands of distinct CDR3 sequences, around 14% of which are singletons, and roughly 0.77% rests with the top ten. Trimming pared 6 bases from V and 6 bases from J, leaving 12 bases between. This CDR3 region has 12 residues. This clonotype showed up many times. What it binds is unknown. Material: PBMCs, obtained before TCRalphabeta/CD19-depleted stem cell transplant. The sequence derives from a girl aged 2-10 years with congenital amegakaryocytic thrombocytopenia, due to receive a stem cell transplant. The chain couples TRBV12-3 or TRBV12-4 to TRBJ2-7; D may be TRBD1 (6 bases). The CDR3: CASRQGTVEQYF. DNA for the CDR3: TGTGCCAGCAGGCAGGGGACCGTCGAGCAGTACTTC.